Sequencing of this T cell receptor beta chain was carried out in a study of blood T cells in healthy people across ages. This CDR3 is built from 13 residues. V lost 7 bases, J lost 5 bases, and 5 bases stayed unmatched. Germline V CDR1 and CDR2: MNHGY, SAAAGT. A J-beta primer mix and a sample-barcoded 5' primer were used in a second PCR of about 7 to 11 cycles. One entry per CDR3 protein results from TCRdb running MiXCR on the 5' RACE reads. The table lists fewer than 2,000,000 distinct CDR3 sequences, roughly 30% of them singletons. The receptor was derived from a woman aged 25 to 39 in good health. Sequenced: blood. This sequence joins TRBV6-8 and TRBJ2-1, with 7 bases identical to TRBD1. CDR3 nucleotides: TGTGCCAGCACCATCGACAGGGACAATGAGCAGTTCTTC. Translation gives CASTIDRDNEQFF.